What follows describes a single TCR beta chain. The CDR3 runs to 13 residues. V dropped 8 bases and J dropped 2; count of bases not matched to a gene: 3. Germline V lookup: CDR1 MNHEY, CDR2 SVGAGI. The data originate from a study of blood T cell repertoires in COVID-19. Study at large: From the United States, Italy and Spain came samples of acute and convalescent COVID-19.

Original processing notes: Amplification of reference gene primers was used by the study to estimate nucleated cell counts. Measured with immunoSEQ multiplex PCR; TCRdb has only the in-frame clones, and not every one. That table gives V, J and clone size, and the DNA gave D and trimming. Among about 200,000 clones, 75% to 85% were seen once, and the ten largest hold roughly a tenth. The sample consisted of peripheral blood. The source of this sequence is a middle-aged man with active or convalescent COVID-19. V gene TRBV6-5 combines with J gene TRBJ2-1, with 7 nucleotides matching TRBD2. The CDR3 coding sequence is TGTGCCAGCGGCGGGAGTCCCTACAATGAGCAGTTCTTC. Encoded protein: CASGGSPYNEQFF.